This entry lists 3 T cell receptor beta chains sequenced from one sample in a study of OX40 agonist ivuxolimab in advanced cancers. Library preparation was by the immunoSEQ multiplex PCR assay. What TCRdb holds here is the immuneACCESS table cut down to in-frame rearrangements. Part of the clones is not present; checked against another copy, under half of the missing clones reflect an unresolved V gene, and the others are unexplained. The sample profile shows under 100,000 clones; more than 70% of them were found once. The ten largest clones capture 2% to 3% of the sample. The sequences come from CD4+ or CD8+ T cells sorted from blood, collected in a trial of the OX40 agonist ivuxolimab. All receptors derive from an adult with an advanced solid tumor such as melanoma, head and neck, liver or kidney cancer.

V gene TRBV18 combines with J gene TRBJ1-2; 7 bases line up with TRBD1. Looked up from germline, CDR1 is KGHSH and CDR2 is LQKENI. Trimming at V came to 6 bases and at J to 7 bases, leaving 11 bases not matched to a gene. The CDR3 covers 14 residues. The CDR3 sequence is CASSPGTARLGYTF. As DNA, the CDR3 is TGTGCCAGCTCCCCCGGGACAGCGCGTCTTGGCTACACCTTC.

The V gene is TRBV18, the J gene TRBJ2-7; 10 bases fit TRBD2. The CDR3 has 14 residues. Germline CDR1 and CDR2: KGHSH and LQKENI. After removal of 3 bases from V and 4 bases from J, the junction contained 3 bases not matched to a gene. CDR3 loop: CASSPSGGMYEQYF. The CDR3 DNA is TGTGCCAGCTCACCTAGCGGGGGGATGTACGAGCAGTACTTC.

This clone occurred a few times. V gene TRBV7-2 combines with J gene TRBJ2-1; the D gene is possibly TRBD1 (5 bases). Germline CDR1 reads SGHTA; CDR2 reads FQGNSA. The V end lost 2 bases, the J end lost 1 base, and 6 bases lay between the germline ends. The CDR3 length is 14 residues. The CDR3, as DNA: TGTGCCAGCAGCTTACAGGGATCCTACAATGAGCAGTTCTTC. Residues: CASSLQGSYNEQFF.